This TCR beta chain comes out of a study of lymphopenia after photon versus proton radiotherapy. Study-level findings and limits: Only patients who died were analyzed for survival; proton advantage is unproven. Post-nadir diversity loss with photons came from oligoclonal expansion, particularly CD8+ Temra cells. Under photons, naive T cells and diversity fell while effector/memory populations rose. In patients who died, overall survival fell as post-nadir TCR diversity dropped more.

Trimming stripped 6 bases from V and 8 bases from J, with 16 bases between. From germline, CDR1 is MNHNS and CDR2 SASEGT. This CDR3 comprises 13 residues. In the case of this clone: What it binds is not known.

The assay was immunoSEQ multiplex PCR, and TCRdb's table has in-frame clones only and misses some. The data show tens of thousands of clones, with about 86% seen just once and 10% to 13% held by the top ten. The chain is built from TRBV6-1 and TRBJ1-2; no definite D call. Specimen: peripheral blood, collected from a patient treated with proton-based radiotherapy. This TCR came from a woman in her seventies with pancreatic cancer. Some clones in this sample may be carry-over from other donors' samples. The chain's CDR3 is CASRPDGTGGYTF. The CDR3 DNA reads TGTGCCAGCAGGCCCGACGGAACGGGAGGCTACACCTTC.